A selection of T cell receptor beta chains follows, all from one sample in a study of cytomegalovirus exposure and HLA in healthy donors. The table came from immunoSEQ multiplex PCR; TCRdb's copy has only in-frame clones and leaves some out. The sample shows fewer than 110,000 clones, around 60% of them seen only once. Sequenced input: PBMCs. The receptors originated from a woman aged 45 to 65 in good health and CMV-seronegative. Both conserved end residues are part of each CDR3. The D gene is left open where the match is weak. Clone size is shown for a subset of rows, as once, few, many or a class of expanded clone.

abundance	d_gene	v_gene	j_gene	CDR3aa	CDR3nt
-	TRBD2	TRBV4-1	TRBJ2-1	CASRETGRASYNEQFF	TGCGCCAGCAGGGAAACGGGGAGGGCTTCGTACAATGAGCAGTTCTTC
-	-	TRBV6-5	TRBJ2-7	CASTYNYEQYF	TGTGCCAGCACCTACAACTACGAGCAGTACTTC
-	-	TRBV11-3	TRBJ2-1	CASAYNIRDNEQFF	TGTGCCAGCGCTTATAACATCCGGGACAATGAGCAGTTCTTC
few	-	TRBV6-5	TRBJ1-1	CASSTQGAEAFF	TGTGCCAGCAGTACCCAAGGGGCTGAAGCTTTCTTT
few	TRBD1	TRBV6-6	TRBJ1-2	CASSTDRSFGYTF	TGTGCCAGCAGTACGGACAGGTCCTTTGGCTACACCTTC
-	TRBD1	TRBV28	TRBJ1-1	CASSTRQGFGTEAFF	TGTGCCAGCAGTACACGACAGGGATTCGGCACTGAAGCTTTCTTT
-	TRBD1	TRBV28	TRBJ1-2	CASSFDRGPYGYTF	TGTGCCAGCAGTTTTGACAGGGGGCCGTATGGCTACACCTTC
-	-	TRBV11-3	TRBJ2-3	CASSLEPEGRGDTQYF	TGTGCCAGCAGCTTAGAGCCCGAAGGGAGAGGAGATACGCAGTATTTT
-	-	TRBV11-3	TRBJ1-3	CASHGAGISGNTIYF	TGTGCCAGCCATGGGGCGGGAATCTCTGGAAACACCATATATTTT
-	-	TRBV5-1	TRBJ2-7	CASSWTRGGDYEQYF	TGCGCCAGCAGCTGGACCCGAGGGGGGGATTACGAGCAATACTTC
-	-	TRBV10-1	TRBJ1-6	CASSGTDNSPLHF	TGCGCCAGCAGTGGGACAGATAATTCACCCCTCCACTTT
-	-	TRBV10-3	TRBJ2-5	CAISGGQQETQYF	TGTGCCATCAGTGGGGGACAACAAGAGACCCAGTACTTC
-	TRBD1	TRBV6-5	TRBJ2-5	CASSPSDRARTQYF	TGTGCCAGCAGTCCATCTGACAGGGCACGGACCCAGTACTTC
few	TRBD1	TRBV2	TRBJ1-1	CASSEASIVPGQGKENTEAFF	TGTGCCAGCAGTGAAGCCTCTATTGTACCGGGACAGGGGAAGGAGAACACTGAAGCTTTCTTT
few	TRBD2	TRBV5-4	TRBJ2-2	CASTGGNTGELFF	TGTGCCAGCACGGGGGGGAACACCGGGGAGCTGTTTTTT